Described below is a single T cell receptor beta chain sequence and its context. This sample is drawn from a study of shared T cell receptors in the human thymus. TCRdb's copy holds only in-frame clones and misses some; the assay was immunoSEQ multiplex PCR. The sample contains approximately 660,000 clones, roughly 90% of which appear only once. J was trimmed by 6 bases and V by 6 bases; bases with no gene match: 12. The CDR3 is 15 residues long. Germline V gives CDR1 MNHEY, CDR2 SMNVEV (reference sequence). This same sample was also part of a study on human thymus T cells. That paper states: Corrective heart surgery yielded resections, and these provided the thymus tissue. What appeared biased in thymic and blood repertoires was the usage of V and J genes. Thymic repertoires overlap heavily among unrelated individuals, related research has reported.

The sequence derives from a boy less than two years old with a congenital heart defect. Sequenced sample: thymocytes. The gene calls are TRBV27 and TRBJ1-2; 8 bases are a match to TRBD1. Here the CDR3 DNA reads TGTGCCAGCAGCTCAAGACAGGGGATACAACATGGCTACACCTTC. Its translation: CASSSRQGIQHGYTF.